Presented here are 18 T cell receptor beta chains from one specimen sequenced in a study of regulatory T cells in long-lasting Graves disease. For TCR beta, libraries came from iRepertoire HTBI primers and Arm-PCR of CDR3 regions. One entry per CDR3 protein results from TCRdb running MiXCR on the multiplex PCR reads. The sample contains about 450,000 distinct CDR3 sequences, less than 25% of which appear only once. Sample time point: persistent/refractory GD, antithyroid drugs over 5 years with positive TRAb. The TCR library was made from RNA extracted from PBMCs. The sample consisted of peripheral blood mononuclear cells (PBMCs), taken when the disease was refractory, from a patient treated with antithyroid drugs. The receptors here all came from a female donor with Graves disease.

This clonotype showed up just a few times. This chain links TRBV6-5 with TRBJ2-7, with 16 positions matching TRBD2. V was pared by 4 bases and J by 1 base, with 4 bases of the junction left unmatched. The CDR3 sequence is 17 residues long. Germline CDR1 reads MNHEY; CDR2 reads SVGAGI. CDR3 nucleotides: TGTGCCAGCAGTTGGGGACTAGCGGGAGGGGTGTCCTACGAGCAGTACTTC. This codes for CASSWGLAGGVSYEQYF.

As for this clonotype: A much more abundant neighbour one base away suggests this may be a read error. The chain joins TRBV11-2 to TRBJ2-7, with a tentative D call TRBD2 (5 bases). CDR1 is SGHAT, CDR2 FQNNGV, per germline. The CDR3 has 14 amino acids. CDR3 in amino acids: CDSSTRTPPYEQYF. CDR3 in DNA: TGTGACAGCAGCACCCGGACTCCACCCTACGAGCAGTACTTC.

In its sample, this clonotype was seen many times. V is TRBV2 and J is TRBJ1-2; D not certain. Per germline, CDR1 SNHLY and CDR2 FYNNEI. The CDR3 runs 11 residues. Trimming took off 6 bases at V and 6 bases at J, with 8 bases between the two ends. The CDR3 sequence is CASSGGNGYTF. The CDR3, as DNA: TGTGCCAGCAGCGGAGGGAATGGCTACACCTTC.

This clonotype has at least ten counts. CDR3 sequence (DNA): TGCGCCAGCAGCCCGTTCACGGCGAGAGAGGAAAAACTGTTTTTT. This translates into CASSPFTAREEKLFF. The V gene is TRBV5-1, the J gene TRBJ1-4; D ambiguous. The ends were cut back, 4 bases at V and 8 bases at J, with 18 bases in the middle. Germline V gene data show CDR1 as SGHRS and CDR2 as YFSETQ. The CDR3 is made up of 15 amino acids.

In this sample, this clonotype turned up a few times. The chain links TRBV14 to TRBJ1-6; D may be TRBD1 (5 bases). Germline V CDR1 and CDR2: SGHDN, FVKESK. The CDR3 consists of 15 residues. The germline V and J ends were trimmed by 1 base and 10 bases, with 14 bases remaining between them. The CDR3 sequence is CASSQGGGFASPLHF. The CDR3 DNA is TGTGCCAGCAGCCAAGGGGGGGGTTTCGCCTCACCCCTCCACTTT.

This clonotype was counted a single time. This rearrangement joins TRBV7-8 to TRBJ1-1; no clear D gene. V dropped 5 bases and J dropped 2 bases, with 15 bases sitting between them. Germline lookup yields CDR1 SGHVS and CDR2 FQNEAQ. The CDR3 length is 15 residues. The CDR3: CASSASVRLNTEAFF. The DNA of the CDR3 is TGTGCCAGCAGCGCTTCCGTGAGGCTAAACACTGAAGCTTTCTTT.

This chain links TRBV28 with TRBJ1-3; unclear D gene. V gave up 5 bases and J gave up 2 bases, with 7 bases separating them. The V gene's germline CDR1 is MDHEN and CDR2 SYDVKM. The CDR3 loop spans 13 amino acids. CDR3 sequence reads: CASSRHTGNTIYF. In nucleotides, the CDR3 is TGTGCCAGCAGTCGTCATACTGGAAACACCATATATTTT.

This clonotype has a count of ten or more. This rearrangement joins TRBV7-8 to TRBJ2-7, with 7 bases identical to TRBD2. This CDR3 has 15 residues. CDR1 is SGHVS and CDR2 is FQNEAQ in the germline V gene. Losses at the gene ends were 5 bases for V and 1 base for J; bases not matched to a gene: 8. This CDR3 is CASSGREGWSYEQYF. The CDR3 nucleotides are TGTGCCAGCAGCGGGAGGGAGGGGTGGTCCTACGAGCAGTACTTC.

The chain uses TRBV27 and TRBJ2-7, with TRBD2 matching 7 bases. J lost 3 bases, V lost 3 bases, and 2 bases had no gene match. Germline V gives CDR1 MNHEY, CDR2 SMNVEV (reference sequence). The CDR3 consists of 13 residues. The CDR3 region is CASSFAGDYEQYF. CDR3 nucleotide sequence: TGTGCCAGCAGTTTTGCGGGAGACTACGAGCAGTACTTC.

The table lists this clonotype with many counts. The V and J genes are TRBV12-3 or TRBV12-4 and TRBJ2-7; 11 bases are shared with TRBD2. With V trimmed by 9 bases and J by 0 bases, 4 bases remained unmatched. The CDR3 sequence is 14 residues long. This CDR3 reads CASGLAGTSYEQYF. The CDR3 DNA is TGTGCCAGTGGACTAGCGGGTACCTCCTACGAGCAGTACTTC.

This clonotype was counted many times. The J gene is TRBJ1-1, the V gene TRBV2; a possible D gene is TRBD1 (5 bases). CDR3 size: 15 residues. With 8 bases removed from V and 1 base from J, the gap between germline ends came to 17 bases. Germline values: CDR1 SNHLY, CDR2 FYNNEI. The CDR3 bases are TGTGCCAGCTTTGGGGGGATCGGAGGGAACACTGAAGCTTTCTTT. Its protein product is CASFGGIGGNTEAFF.

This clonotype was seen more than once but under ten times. As DNA, the CDR3 is TGTGCCAGCTCACGGACCGCAGGGGCCACCTACGAGCAGTACTTC. Its protein is CASSRTAGATYEQYF. The gene calls are TRBV18 and TRBJ2-7; tentatively, D is TRBD1 (6 bases). The CDR3 is 15 residues long. Germline loops: CDR1 KGHSH, CDR2 LQKENI. The V end was cut by 4 bases, the J end by 2 bases, with 15 bases between. The variable domain in full, with the rest retrieved from reference TRBV18 and TRBJ2-7, is NAGVMQNPRHLVRRRGQEARLRCSPMKGHSHVYWYRQLPEEGLKFMVYLQKENIIDESGMPKERFSAEFPKEGPSILRIQQVVRGDSAAYFCASSRTAGATYEQYFGPGTRLTVT.

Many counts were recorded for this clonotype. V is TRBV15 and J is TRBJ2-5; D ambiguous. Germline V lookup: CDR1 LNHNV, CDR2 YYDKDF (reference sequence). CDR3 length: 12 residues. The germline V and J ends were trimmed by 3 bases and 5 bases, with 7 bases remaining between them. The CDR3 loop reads CATSRRWETQYF. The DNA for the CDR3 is TGTGCCACCAGCAGGCGCTGGGAGACCCAGTACTTC.

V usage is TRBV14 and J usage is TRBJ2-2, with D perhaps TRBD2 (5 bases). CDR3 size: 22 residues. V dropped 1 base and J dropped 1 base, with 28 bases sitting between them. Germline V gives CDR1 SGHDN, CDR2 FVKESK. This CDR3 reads CASSQGSILGKRTLLNTGELFF. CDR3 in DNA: TGTGCCAGCAGCCAAGGCTCGATCTTAGGCAAAAGGACTCTTTTGAACACCGGGGAGCTGTTTTTT.

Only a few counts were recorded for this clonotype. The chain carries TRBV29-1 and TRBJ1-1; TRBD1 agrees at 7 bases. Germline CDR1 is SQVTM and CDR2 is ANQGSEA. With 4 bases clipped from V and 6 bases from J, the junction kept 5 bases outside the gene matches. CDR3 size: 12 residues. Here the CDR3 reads CSVGRGGSEAFF. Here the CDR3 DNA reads TGCAGCGTTGGCAGGGGGGGTTCTGAAGCTTTCTTT.

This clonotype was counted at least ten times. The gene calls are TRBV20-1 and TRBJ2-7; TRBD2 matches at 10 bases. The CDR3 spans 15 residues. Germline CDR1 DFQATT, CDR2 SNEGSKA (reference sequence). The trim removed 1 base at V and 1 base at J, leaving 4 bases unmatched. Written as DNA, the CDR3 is TGCAGTGCTAGAGCTAGCGGGAGAGATTCCTACGAGCAGTACTTC. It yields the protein CSARASGRDSYEQYF.

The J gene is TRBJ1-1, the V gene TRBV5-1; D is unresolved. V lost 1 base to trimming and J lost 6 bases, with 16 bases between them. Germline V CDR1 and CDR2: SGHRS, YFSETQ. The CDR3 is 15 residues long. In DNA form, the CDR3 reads TGCGCCAGCAGCTTGAGGTCCGGGAGTCAGCCTGAAGCTTTCTTT. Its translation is CASSLRSGSQPEAFF.

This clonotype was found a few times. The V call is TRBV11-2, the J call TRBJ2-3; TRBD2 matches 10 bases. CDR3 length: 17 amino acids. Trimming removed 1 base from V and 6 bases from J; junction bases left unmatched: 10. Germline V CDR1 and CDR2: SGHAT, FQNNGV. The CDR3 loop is CASSLGGTSEKMDTQYF. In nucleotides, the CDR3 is TGTGCCAGCAGCTTAGGTGGGACTAGCGAAAAGATGGATACGCAGTATTTT.